The next 32 T cell receptor beta chains were all read from a single sample in a study of PD-L1 blockade in urothelial cancer. TCRdb's table, derived via immunoSEQ multiplex PCR, lists solely in-frame clones and lacks some. The sample has 70,000 to 75,000 clones, 85% to 90% seen once. Material: PBMCs, obtained around atezolizumab (anti-PD-L1) treatment. The receptors shown here come from a man in his sixties with urothelial cancer.

The V gene is TRBV7-9, the J gene TRBJ2-5, with TRBD2 as a possible D gene (5 bases). The length of the CDR3 is 14 residues. Germline V lookup: CDR1 SEHNR, CDR2 FQNEAQ (reference sequence). The ends were cut back, 2 bases at V and 1 base at J, with 8 bases in the middle. CDR3 sequence reads: CASSLSTSQETQYF. For the CDR3, the DNA is TGTGCCAGCAGCTTATCAACTAGCCAAGAGACCCAGTACTTC.

The chain joins TRBV28 to TRBJ2-7; D is unclear. Germline CDR1 and CDR2: MDHEN and SYDVKM. With 4 bases removed from V and 0 bases from J, the gap between germline ends came to 10 bases. The CDR3 has 14 amino acids. The CDR3 nucleotides read TGTGCCAGCAGTTCGTCGGGTAGCTCCTACGAGCAGTACTTC. Its translation: CASSSSGSSYEQYF.

V usage is TRBV19 and J usage is TRBJ2-1; 9 nucleotides align to TRBD1. With 6 bases clipped from V and 10 bases from J, the junction kept 10 bases outside the gene matches. The V gene's germline CDR1 is LNHDA and CDR2 SQIVND (reference sequence). The CDR3 is made up of 14 amino acids. The CDR3 DNA reads TGTGCCAGTAGATCCGGGACAGGGCTTCGGGAGCAGTTCTTC. This gives the protein CASRSGTGLREQFF.

V gene TRBV25-1 combines with J gene TRBJ1-4, with unresolved D. This CDR3 spans 13 amino acids. Germline V gene sequence: CDR1 MGHDK, CDR2 SYGVNS. V lost 4 bases to trimming and J lost 8 bases, with 11 bases between them. CDR3 sequence reads: CASSVRLSEKLFF. The CDR3 nucleotides read TGTGCCAGCAGTGTTCGACTAAGCGAAAAACTGTTTTTT.

The chain has TRBV6-1 and TRBJ2-2, with D maybe TRBD1 (6 bases). Germline CDR1 reads MNHNS; CDR2 reads SASEGT. The V end was cut by 8 bases, the J end by 4 bases, with 14 bases between. The CDR3 runs 14 residues. The CDR3 loop is CASVMTGTTGELFF. In DNA form, the CDR3 reads TGTGCCAGCGTCATGACAGGCACCACCGGGGAGCTGTTTTTT.

The chain couples TRBV4-1 to TRBJ1-4; D is possibly TRBD1 (6 bases). Looked up from germline, CDR1 is MGHRA and CDR2 is YSYEKL. The CDR3 consists of 17 residues. Between the trimmed V and J ends, which lost 2 bases and 5 bases, there was a span of 18 bases. CDR3 sequence reads: CASSQLFGGRLNEKLFF. The CDR3 DNA sequence: TGCGCCAGCAGCCAATTATTCGGGGGGCGTCTCAATGAAAAACTGTTTTTT.

The genes are TRBV28 and TRBJ2-1; 8 bases are shared with TRBD2. V was clipped by 11 bases and J by 3 bases; unmatched bases: 12. The CDR3 totals 15 residues. Germline CDR1 reads MDHEN; CDR2 reads SYDVKM. The CDR3 region has the DNA TGTGCCTGTGAGGGGCGGGAGGCCCGCTACAATGAGCAGTTCTTC. This translates into CACEGREARYNEQFF.

The table lists this clone with a count of one. The rearrangement uses TRBV10-3 and TRBJ1-5; TRBD1 aligns across 9 bases. The germline CDR1 and CDR2 sequences are ENHRY and SYGVKD. The CDR3 contains 16 residues. J gave up 5 bases and V 2 bases, and 7 bases lay outside the gene matches. CDR3 loop: CAISEIRGQGDQPQHF. CDR3 sequence (DNA): TGTGCCATCAGTGAGATCAGGGGACAGGGCGATCAGCCCCAGCATTTT.

V gene TRBV9 combines with J gene TRBJ1-2; D remains ambiguous. The CDR3 sequence is 14 residues long. Between the trimmed V and J ends, which lost 5 bases and 5 bases, there was a span of 16 bases. Germline CDR1 reads SGDLS; CDR2 reads YYNGEE. CDR3 residues: CASSDSGLAYGYTF. CDR3 bases: TGTGCCAGCAGTGATTCTGGACTGGCTTATGGCTACACCTTC.

This chain uses TRBV5-1 with TRBJ2-2; tentative D call: TRBD1 (5 bases). CDR3 length: 14 amino acids. Germline loops: CDR1 SGHRS, CDR2 YFSETQ. Trimming took 0 bases from V and 4 from J, leaving 7 bases between them. The CDR3 protein is CASSLGTSTGELFF. CDR3 nucleotides: TGCGCCAGCAGCTTGGGGACATCCACCGGGGAGCTGTTTTTT. Looking up the rest from reference TRBV5-1 and TRBJ2-2 gives the full variable domain: KAGVTQTPRYLIKTRGQQVTLSCSPISGHRSVSWYQQTPGQGLQFLFEYFSETQRNKGNFPGRFSGRQFSNSRSEMNVSTLELGDSALYLCASSLGTSTGELFFGEGSRLTVL.

There are a few counts of this clone. The genes are TRBV9 and TRBJ2-1, with TRBD1 identical over 9 bases. Germline assignment: CDR1 SGDLS and CDR2 YYNGEE. Trimming took 0 bases from V and 8 from J; bases not matched to a gene: 9. This CDR3 has 16 amino acids. CDR3: CASSVVGQGGIDEQFF. The CDR3 DNA is TGTGCCAGCAGCGTAGTGGGACAGGGCGGAATTGATGAGCAGTTCTTC.

J is TRBJ1-1 and V is TRBV28, with TRBD1 matching over 7 bases. CDR3 size: 14 residues. With V trimmed by 1 base and J by 11 bases, 10 bases remained unmatched. Germline V CDR1 and CDR2: MDHEN, SYDVKM. The CDR3 DNA reads TGTGCCAGCAGTTTATCCCGACAGGGTGGTCGGGCTTTCTTT. Its protein product is CASSLSRQGGRAFF.

This sequence joins TRBV29-1 and TRBJ2-5; TRBD1 is a possible D gene (6 bases). The CDR3 covers 13 residues. CDR1 is SQVTM and CDR2 is ANQGSEA in the germline V gene. The germline V and J ends were trimmed by 8 bases and 2 bases, with 15 bases remaining between them. CDR3 nucleotide sequence: TGCAGCTACTCCGGGACACCACAAGAGACCCAGTACTTC. Its translation: CSYSGTPQETQYF. The complete variable domain, with remaining parts taken from reference TRBV29-1 and TRBJ2-5, reads SAVISQKPSRDICQRGTSLTIQCQVDSQVTMMFWYRQQPGQSLTLIATANQGSEATYESGFVIDKFPISRPNLTFSTLTVSNMSPEDSSIYLCSYSGTPQETQYFGPGTRLLVL.

The rearrangement links TRBV7-5 to TRBJ1-4; the D segment call TRBD1 is taken from the table without a DNA check. TRBV7-5 is shown as a pseudogene. There are 16 residues in the CDR3. The CDR3 is CVRSSGRDTEPEKLFF. CDR3 DNA: TGTGTCAGAAGCTCTGGCCGGGACACAGAGCCTGAAAAACTGTTTTTT.

The chain carries TRBV27 and TRBJ1-6, with 9 bases fitting TRBD1. The CDR3 is 20 residues long. The V gene end was trimmed by 7 bases and the J gene end by 0 bases; junction bases not matched to a gene: 16. Germline V gene data show CDR1 as MNHEY and CDR2 as SMNVEV (reference sequence). The CDR3 here is CASKNWNDRGWSSYNSPLHF. The CDR3, as DNA: TGTGCCAGCAAAAATTGGAATGACAGGGGGTGGAGCTCCTATAATTCACCCCTCCACTTT.

The rearrangement joins TRBV19 to TRBJ2-5, with D possibly TRBD1 on 6 matching bases. The length of the CDR3 is 14 residues. V gave up 6 bases and J gave up 0 bases, with 11 bases separating them. In germline, CDR1 is LNHDA, CDR2 SQIVND (reference sequence). The DNA for the CDR3 is TGTGCCAGTAGCCGACAGGCCTACCAAGAGACCCAGTACTTC. It codes for CASSRQAYQETQYF.

J is TRBJ2-5 and V is TRBV6-1; D uncertain. The V gene's germline CDR1 is MNHNS and CDR2 SASEGT. This CDR3 region has 13 residues. V lost 6 bases and J lost 7, with 15 bases in between. The CDR3 protein is CASRSNDSPTQYF. CDR3 coding DNA: TGTGCCAGCAGATCAAACGACTCCCCGACCCAGTACTTC.

The genes are TRBV19 and TRBJ2-5; the D gene is possibly TRBD2 (5 bases). The germline V gene has CDR1 LNHDA and CDR2 SQIVND (reference sequence). V lost 5 bases and J 5 bases, leaving 15 bases between the germline ends. The CDR3 covers 14 residues. The CDR3 DNA follows: TGTGCCAGTAGTGGTGGGAGCGCCATGGAGACCCAGTACTTC. It encodes CASSGGSAMETQYF.

The chain combines TRBV19 with TRBJ1-4; D unclear. CDR1 and CDR2 (germline): LNHDA, SQIVND (reference sequence). V was cut by 7 bases and J by 7 bases, with 10 bases left in between. The length of the CDR3 is 12 residues. CDR3 bases: TGTGCCAGTACGGCGCGGGGTGAAAAACTGTTTTTT. This encodes CASTARGEKLFF.

V gene TRBV5-1 combines with J gene TRBJ2-1; TRBD2 matches 8 bases. CDR1 and CDR2 from the germline V gene are SGHRS and YFSETQ. CDR3 size: 15 residues. V trimming: 5 bases; J trimming: 10 bases; junction bases outside the gene matches: 14. In DNA, the CDR3 is TGCGCCAGCAGTTCCGGGTCGGGGGGGCGGCAAGAGCAGTTCTTC. The encoded protein is CASSSGSGGRQEQFF. Looking up the rest from reference TRBV5-1 and TRBJ2-1 gives the full variable domain: KAGVTQTPRYLIKTRGQQVTLSCSPISGHRSVSWYQQTPGQGLQFLFEYFSETQRNKGNFPGRFSGRQFSNSRSEMNVSTLELGDSALYLCASSSGSGGRQEQFFGPGTRLTVL.

V and J are TRBV5-1 and TRBJ1-6; 8 bases align to TRBD1. Per the germline V gene, CDR1 is SGHRS and CDR2 is YFSETQ. J gave up 11 bases and V 0 bases, and 7 bases lay outside the gene matches. The CDR3 covers 15 residues. CDR3: CASSLGTGSNPPLHF. The CDR3 DNA sequence: TGCGCCAGCAGCTTGGGGACAGGGTCAAATCCACCCCTCCACTTT.

The V and J genes are TRBV6-4 and TRBJ1-6, with a tentative D call TRBD1 (6 bases). CDR1 MRHNA and CDR2 SNTAGT come from the germline V gene. The CDR3 contains 13 residues. V lost 4 bases and J lost 6, with 7 bases in between. CDR3 loop: CASSGTANSPLHF. In DNA form, the CDR3 reads TGTGCCAGCAGTGGGACAGCTAATTCACCCCTCCACTTT.

The chain is built from TRBV30 and TRBJ2-3; TRBD2 aligns across 13 bases. Germline lookup yields CDR1 GTSNPN and CDR2 SVGIG (reference sequence). CDR3 length: 14 amino acids. J was trimmed by 5 bases and V by 5 bases; bases with no gene match: 4. CDR3 DNA sequence: TGTGCCTGGCGACTAGCGGGGGGTTTAGATACGCAGTATTTT. Its translation is CAWRLAGGLDTQYF. The whole variable domain, filled in from reference TRBV30 and TRBJ2-3, reads SQTIHQWPATLVQPVGSPLSLECTVEGTSNPNLYWYRQAAGRGLQLLFYSVGIGQISSEVPQNLSASRPQDRQFILSSKKLLLSDSGFYLCAWRLAGGLDTQYFGPGTRLTVL.

This clone came up once. V gene TRBV6-5 combines with J gene TRBJ2-1; TRBD2 is a possible D gene (6 bases). The CDR3 is 14 residues long. Trimming took off 2 bases at V and 4 bases at J, with 9 bases between the two ends. Per the germline V gene, CDR1 is MNHEY and CDR2 is SVGAGI. CDR3 coding DNA: TGTGCCAGCAGTTACGACCGGGGGTACAATGAGCAGTTCTTC. Its translation: CASSYDRGYNEQFF.

DNA for the CDR3: TGTGCCAGCAGCTTAGACAGGGGGCGAAATGAGCAGTTCTTC. It is translated as CASSLDRGRNEQFF. The chain joins TRBV7-2 to TRBJ2-1; 9 bases agree with TRBD1. The V gene end was trimmed by 1 base and the J gene end by 7 bases; junction bases not matched to a gene: 2. Germline V gene sequence: CDR1 SGHTA, CDR2 FQGNSA. This CDR3 has 14 residues. Full variable domain (outside the CDR3, taken from reference TRBV7-2 and TRBJ2-1): GAGVSQSPSNKVTEKGKDVELRCDPISGHTALYWYRQSLGQGLEFLIYFQGNSAPDKSGLPSDRFSAERTGGSVSTLTIQRTQQEDSAVYLCASSLDRGRNEQFFGPGTRLTVL.

The chain uses TRBV7-9 and TRBJ1-1; 8 bases line up with TRBD1. The CDR3 has 15 amino acids. Germline V lookup: CDR1 SEHNR, CDR2 FQNEAQ (reference sequence). V shed 1 base and J 7 bases; nucleotides not matched to a gene: 8. The DNA for the CDR3 is TGTGCCAGCAGCTTAGGTGGGACAGGTATGAGTGAAGCTTTCTTT. Its protein product is CASSLGGTGMSEAFF.

V usage is TRBV28 and J usage is TRBJ1-2; D is perhaps TRBD1 (6 bases). The CDR3 has 11 amino acids. Looked up from germline, CDR1 is MDHEN and CDR2 is SYDVKM. V lost 5 bases to trimming and J lost 8 bases, with 9 bases between them. Written as DNA, the CDR3 is TGTGCCAGCAGTCTCAGGGGAGGCTACACCTTC. Its protein product is CASSLRGGYTF.

This sequence joins TRBV5-1 and TRBJ1-2, with a weak D call TRBD1 (6 bases). Germline values: CDR1 SGHRS, CDR2 YFSETQ. The CDR3 sequence is 15 residues long. Trimming took off 0 bases at V and 1 base at J, with 10 bases between the two ends. This CDR3 reads CASSLAPGDNYGYTF. The CDR3 bases are TGCGCCAGCAGCTTGGCCCCAGGGGATAACTATGGCTACACCTTC.

CDR3 bases: TGTGCCAGCAGCGTAGTAACCGGGGAGCTGTTTTTT. This sequence encodes CASSVVTGELFF. The chain has TRBV9 and TRBJ2-2; D gene ambiguous. Germline V lookup: CDR1 SGDLS, CDR2 YYNGEE. CDR3 size: 12 residues. The V end lost 0 bases, the J end lost 5 bases, and 2 bases lay between the germline ends.

This clone was recorded only once. This rearrangement joins TRBV9 to TRBJ2-3; no definite D call. Between the trimmed V and J ends, which lost 0 bases and 0 bases, there was a span of 5 bases. The CDR3 has 14 amino acids. CDR1 is SGDLS, CDR2 YYNGEE, per germline. CDR3 DNA: TGTGCCAGCAGCGTAGCGGGTAGCACAGATACGCAGTATTTT. Translation gives CASSVAGSTDTQYF.

The chain carries TRBV10-2 and TRBJ1-2; TRBD1 is a possible D gene (6 bases). The CDR3 covers 11 residues. V dropped 11 bases and J dropped 4 bases, with 11 bases sitting between them. Germline V gives CDR1 WSHSY, CDR2 SAAADI. This chain's CDR3 is CASTGLYGYTF. The CDR3 nucleotides are TGCGCCTCTACAGGGCTCTATGGCTACACCTTC.

Only one count was recorded for this clone. The V and J genes are TRBV9 and TRBJ2-7; the match to TRBD2 covers 7 bases. This CDR3 region has 15 residues. From germline, CDR1 is SGDLS and CDR2 YYNGEE. J lost 4 bases, V lost 4 bases, and 11 bases had no gene match. The CDR3 is CASSSLASGLYEQYF. The DNA of the CDR3 is TGTGCCAGCAGCTCCCTGGCTAGCGGACTATACGAGCAGTACTTC.